This T cell receptor beta chain was sequenced in a study of cytomegalovirus exposure and HLA in healthy donors (dated by TCRdb to between 2016 and 2019). Concerning the study at large: According to a later analysis, the 100 to 150 validation repertoires were produced on the same platform as the 700 or so repertoires of the first cohort. The study aimed to test whether signatures of past pathogen exposure could be identified by cataloging public T cell receptors. High-throughput TCR immunosequencing, statistical association of individual TCRs with disease status, and machine learning were combined to predict cytomegalovirus infection status. In addition to the first cohort of approximately 670 subjects, a separate validation cohort of 120 different subjects was used.

The study at large found these results: In vitro tests confirmed that a few of the cytomegalovirus-associated TCR beta chains recognize cytomegalovirus antigens. A later analysis found that TCRs clustered in the first cohort also tended to co-occur in the roughly 120 validation repertoires, with 94% of cluster scores above 0. A later analysis had no HLA typing for the validation cohort, so co-occurrence there was scored across all 130 or so repertoires. The authors suggested that the approach could potentially be extended to other disease states and immunological phenotypes. While some public TCRs were present in many individuals, most TCR sequences turned up only very rarely across donors. The study gave a list of more than 150 TCR beta chains associated with cytomegalovirus. The classifier was reported to diagnose cytomegalovirus status with high specificity and sensitivity in both the original cohort and the validation cohort.

A note on this clone: The specificity of this receptor is unknown. No much larger clone is present one base from it, and per-base qualities are unavailable.

The donors belonged to the validation cohort of over a hundred subjects, which was separate from the roughly 680-subject first cohort. Receptor amplification or capture employed the immunoSEQ multiplex PCR assay. The source study handled its data this way. To diagnose cytomegalovirus status from the catalog of TCR beta chain sequences, a statistical classification framework was built. Sourced from immuneACCESS, this table was stored by TCRdb with only in-frame sequences that have V and J called. A share of the clones is absent; for the studies checked, an unresolved V gene accounts for under half, and the remainder has no known explanation. V and J calls and clone size come straight from that table; D and trimming were deduced from the DNA. Within this sample are some 170,000 clones, with around nine tenths of them counted one time only. The ten top clones hold approximately 1.5% of the sample.

CDR1 and CDR2 were assigned from the germline V gene as MGHRA and YSYEKL. The CDR3 spans 14 residues, from the cysteine through the phenylalanine. The DNA shown is the 42-base CDR3, in frame from base 1. After removal of 5 bases from V and 4 bases from J, the junction retains 7 bases not matched to a gene. The sequence links TRBV4-1 to TRBJ2-7, with TRBD2 matching 8 junction bases. The specimen sequenced was PBMCs. This sequence was found in a woman in her 30s in good health and CMV-seronegative. The CDR3 corresponds to CASSVTSEWYEQYF. The DNA sequence is as follows: TGCGCCAGCAGCGTGACTAGCGAGTGGTACGAGCAGTACTTC.